The 9 T cell receptor beta chains given below trace back to one sample, sequenced in a study of T cell repertoires in cytomegalovirus infection (dated by TCRdb to about 2019). These reads were obtained on an Illumina HiSeq 1500. TCRdb ran its own pipeline on the public reads, namely fastp trimming at Q25 and MiXCR clone calling, and kept in-frame beta chains. One record per CDR3 amino acid sequence lists the most common genes and DNA. The sample data list 200,000 to 300,000 distinct CDR3 sequences, and about 12% of these were observed just once. 1.5% to 2% of the sample is taken by the ten largest. The sequenced sample was PBMCs. Source of these receptors: a human donor in good health (CMV status not recorded). Some clones in this sample may be carry-over from other donors' samples.

In this sample, this clonotype turned up many times. The V and J genes are TRBV7-2 and TRBJ1-5, with TRBD1 matching over 7 bases. Germline V gives CDR1 SGHTA, CDR2 FQGNSA. The CDR3 is 14 amino acids. V gave up 5 bases and J gave up 3 bases; unmatched junction bases: 4. DNA of the CDR3: TGTGCCAGCAGCCCAGACAGGGCCAATCAGCCCCAGCATTTT. It yields the protein CASSPDRANQPQHF.

The V and J genes are TRBV7-3 and TRBJ2-7; tentatively, D is TRBD2 (6 bases). The CDR3 contains 15 residues. V was pared by 1 base and J by 1 base, with 11 bases between. Germline V gene sequence: CDR1 SGHTA, CDR2 FQGTGA. CDR3 coding DNA: TGTGCCAGCAGCTTAAGGGCGGGACTGTCCTACGAGCAGTACTTC. Protein: CASSLRAGLSYEQYF.

The gene calls are TRBV14 and TRBJ2-7; TRBD2 matches at 10 bases. Per germline, CDR1 SGHDN and CDR2 FVKESK. Trimming at V came to 5 bases and at J to 9 bases, leaving 13 bases not matched to a gene. This CDR3 spans 15 amino acids. As DNA, the CDR3 is TGTGCCAGCAGCTTTCGGACTAGCGGACTAAACGGGCAGTACTTC. It is translated as CASSFRTSGLNGQYF.

This clonotype was seen at least ten times. The chain has TRBV11-2 and TRBJ2-7, with a weak D call TRBD1 (5 bases). Germline V gene lookup returns CDR1 SGHAT and CDR2 FQNNGV. The CDR3 is 14 amino acids. Trimming shortened V by 1 base and J by 2 bases, and 9 bases separated the two germline ends. The CDR3 region has the DNA TGTGCCAGCAGCTTAGCCAGGGCCCCCTACGAGCAGTACTTC. Translated: CASSLARAPYEQYF.

This clonotype was recorded a few times. This sequence joins TRBV6-6 and TRBJ1-5, with D possibly matching TRBD1 (6 bases). The germline V gene encodes CDR1 MNHNY and CDR2 SVGAGI (reference sequence). The length of the CDR3 is 14 residues. The V gene lost 2 bases and the J gene lost 5 bases, with 10 bases spanning the gap. Here the CDR3 DNA reads TGTGCCAGCAGTTACGCGACAGGCTATCAGCCCCAGCATTTT. Protein product: CASSYATGYQPQHF.

This clonotype occurred a few times. This rearrangement joins TRBV20-1 to TRBJ2-7, with D unresolved. Trimming took off 3 bases at V and 2 bases at J, with 17 bases between the two ends. The CDR3 runs 15 residues. CDR1 DFQATT and CDR2 SNEGSKA come from the germline V gene (reference sequence). The CDR3: CSARLETEKTYEQYF. The DNA for the CDR3 is TGCAGTGCTAGGCTCGAGACGGAGAAAACCTACGAGCAGTACTTC.

Concerning this clonotype itself: Relative to the germline gene, one junction end is altered; a read error may explain this. CDR3 sequence reads: CASSYSSKGSSYSSPLHF. For the CDR3, the DNA is TGTGCCAGCAGTTACTCGAGTAAGGGAAGCTCCTATAGTTCACCCCTCCACTTT. This sequence joins TRBV6-5 and TRBJ1-6; no firm D call. The CDR3 runs to 18 residues. CDR1 and CDR2 from the germline V gene are MNHEY and SVGAGI.

There are a few counts of this clonotype. The rearrangement joins TRBV6-2 or TRBV6-3 to TRBJ1-5; D perhaps matches TRBD1 (6 bases). V lost 4 bases, J lost 2 bases, and 9 bases lay in between. Germline V gene data show CDR1 as MNHEY and CDR2 as SVGEGT. The CDR3 totals 14 residues. CDR3 in DNA: TGTGCCAGCAGTTTCGGGGGGCGCAATCAGCCCCAGCATTTT. Translating it yields CASSFGGRNQPQHF.

The genes are TRBV12-3 or TRBV12-4 and TRBJ1-6; no definite D call. This CDR3 spans 14 amino acids. Trimming took 3 bases from V and 7 from J, leaving 10 bases between them. DNA for the CDR3: TGTGCCAGCAGTTTGAGGACGGCGAATTCACCCCTCCACTTT. This translates into CASSLRTANSPLHF.